This entry concerns a single TCR beta chain. This specimen belongs to a study of CD8 T cells in Susac syndrome. Roughly 0.5 to 1 ug RNA was reverse transcribed with random hexamers. Via MiXCR, TCRdb re-called the immunoSEQ multiplex PCR reads, giving one row per CDR3 protein. The repertoire has 350,000 to 550,000 distinct CDR3 sequences, roughly 85% of them found once; the top ten carry approximately 0.12%. V lost 4 bases to trimming and J lost 1 base; unmatched junction nucleotides: 9. CDR1 is MGHRA and CDR2 is YSYEKL in the germline V gene. This CDR3 has 16 residues. The V call is TRBV4-1, the J call TRBJ2-5; 7 nucleotides line up with TRBD2. This receptor was identified in a human donor with multiple sclerosis. Material: CD8+ T cells from PBMCs. The CDR3 region is CASSPPAGALQETQYF. CDR3 in DNA: TGCGCCAGCAGCCCCCCCGCGGGAGCGCTCCAAGAGACCCAGTACTTC.